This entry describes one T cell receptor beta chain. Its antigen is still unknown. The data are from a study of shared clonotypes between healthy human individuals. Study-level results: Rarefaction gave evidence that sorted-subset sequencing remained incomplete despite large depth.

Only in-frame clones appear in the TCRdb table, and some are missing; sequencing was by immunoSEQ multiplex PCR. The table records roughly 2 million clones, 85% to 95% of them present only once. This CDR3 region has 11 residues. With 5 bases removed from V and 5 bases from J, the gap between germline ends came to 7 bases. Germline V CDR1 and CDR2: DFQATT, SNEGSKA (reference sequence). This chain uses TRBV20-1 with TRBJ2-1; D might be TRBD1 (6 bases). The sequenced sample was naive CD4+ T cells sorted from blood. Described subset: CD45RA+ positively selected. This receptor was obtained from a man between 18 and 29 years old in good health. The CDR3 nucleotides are TGCAGTGCTTACAGGGACAATGAGCAGTTCTTC. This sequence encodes CSAYRDNEQFF.